This entry concerns a single T cell receptor beta chain. The antigen is undetermined. The source of the sample is a study of CD8 T cells in ankylosing spondylitis. Study results and caveats: Enrichment of disease-linked clones was reportedly significant in matched ankylosing spondylitis synovial fluid. Ankylosing spondylitis blood appeared to be characterized by a TCR beta motif of several highly homologous variants.

Per germline, CDR1 SGHRS and CDR2 YFSETQ. V lost 3 bases and J lost 6, with 9 bases in between. This CDR3 region has 12 residues. TCRdb used MiXCR to reprocess the 5' RACE reads, holding one entry per CDR3 protein. The sample yields 700,000 to 850,000 distinct CDR3 sequences, about 12% seen once. Specimen: blood, either unsorted or a sorted T cell fraction (not recorded which). This sequence originates from a male donor with ankylosing spondylitis. The J gene is TRBJ1-2, the V gene TRBV5-1; D is uncertain. The CDR3 reads CASSWNSDGYTF. Here the CDR3 DNA reads TGCGCCAGCAGCTGGAACTCCGATGGCTACACCTTC. Full variable domain (missing parts from reference TRBV5-1 and TRBJ1-2): KAGVTQTPRYLIKTRGQQVTLSCSPISGHRSVSWYQQTPGQGLQFLFEYFSETQRNKGNFPGRFSGRQFSNSRSEMNVSTLELGDSALYLCASSWNSDGYTFGSGTRLTVV.